One and the same sample provided the 21 T cell receptor beta chains below, sequenced in a study of control samples from healthy donors and cancer patients. Here immunoSEQ multiplex PCR was the method, and the copy in TCRdb shows in-frame clones only, minus some. The table shows some 220,000 clones, with 85% to 95% occurring only once. Sequenced sample: blood. Receptors were obtained from a man aged 50 or older in good health.

The chain recombines TRBV10-1 with TRBJ1-5, with a possible D match to TRBD1 (5 bases). V dropped 6 bases and J dropped 1 base, with 7 bases sitting between them. The CDR3 contains 13 residues. Germline V gene data show CDR1 as WNHNN and CDR2 as SYGVQD (reference sequence). The CDR3 is CASSRDSNQPQHF. The CDR3 nucleotides read TGCGCCAGCAGCCGGGACAGCAATCAGCCCCAGCATTTT.

Concerning this clone: Germline and junction disagree at one end, which may indicate a read error. The V call is TRBV5-6, the J call TRBJ1-1; 10 nucleotides agree with TRBD1. Germline CDR1 is SGHDT and CDR2 is YYEEEE. The CDR3 contains 14 residues. CDR3 bases: TGTGCCAGCAGTTTGGACAGGGGGTTAAATGAAGCTTTCTTT. This encodes CASSLDRGLNEAFF.

V gene TRBV28 combines with J gene TRBJ1-5, with 9 bases lining up with TRBD1. The germline V gene has CDR1 MDHEN and CDR2 SYDVKM. This CDR3 is built from 15 residues. Losses at the gene ends were 6 bases for V and 4 bases for J; bases not matched to a gene: 7. The CDR3 sequence: CASSAGTGLNQPQHF. For the CDR3, the DNA is TGTGCCAGCAGCGCCGGGACAGGGCTTAATCAGCCCCAGCATTTT.

This chain uses TRBV30 with TRBJ1-4; unclear D gene. Trimming removed 4 bases from V and 8 bases from J, with 14 bases in between. Looked up from germline, CDR1 is GTSNPN and CDR2 is SVGIG (reference sequence). This CDR3 contains 13 residues. CDR3 sequence: CAWNRGTDEKLFF. CDR3 coding DNA: TGTGCCTGGAATCGGGGAACGGACGAAAAACTGTTTTTT.

This sequence joins TRBV6-5 and TRBJ1-5; D perhaps matches TRBD1 (5 bases). The CDR3 totals 14 residues. V dropped 2 bases and J dropped 2 bases, with 7 bases sitting between them. Germline assignment: CDR1 MNHEY and CDR2 SVGAGI. The CDR3 reads CASSYRDGNQPQHF. The DNA for the CDR3 is TGTGCCAGCAGTTACCGGGACGGCAATCAGCCCCAGCATTTT.

J is TRBJ2-5 and V is TRBV2, with 10 bases lining up with TRBD2. V dropped 2 bases and J dropped 9; count of bases not matched to a gene: 9. Per germline, CDR1 SNHLY and CDR2 FYNNEI. The CDR3 runs to 15 residues. The CDR3 here is CASSEWNSGGRSQYF. CDR3 coding DNA: TGTGCCAGCAGTGAATGGAATAGCGGGGGGAGGTCCCAGTACTTC.

The genes are TRBV5-4 and TRBJ2-1; 10 bases match TRBD2. The CDR3 extends over 18 amino acids. The germline gives CDR1 SGHNT, CDR2 YYREEE (reference sequence). V dropped 2 bases and J dropped 2; count of bases not matched to a gene: 10. The CDR3 region is CASSFGTSVTIAYNEQFF. The CDR3 region has the DNA TGTGCCAGCAGCTTCGGGACTAGCGTAACCATAGCCTACAATGAGCAGTTCTTC.

J is TRBJ1-2 and V is TRBV10-3, with D perhaps matching TRBD1 (5 bases). The V gene's germline CDR1 is ENHRY and CDR2 SYGVKD. V dropped 7 bases and J dropped 8 bases, with 14 bases sitting between them. This CDR3 region has 12 residues. Here the CDR3 DNA reads TGTGCCATCACGCGAGGGGCGTGGGGCTACACCTTC. This sequence encodes CAITRGAWGYTF.

The chain uses TRBV9 and TRBJ1-4; D might be TRBD1 (5 bases). The V gene's germline CDR1 is SGDLS and CDR2 YYNGEE. Trimming pared 3 bases from V and 3 bases from J, leaving 18 bases between. The CDR3 extends over 17 amino acids. CDR3 amino acids: CASSAGGTAIPNEKLFF. CDR3 sequence (DNA): TGTGCCAGCAGCGCCGGAGGGACGGCTATACCTAATGAAAAACTGTTTTTT.

The chain has TRBV5-1 and TRBJ1-3; D ambiguous. The CDR3 totals 14 residues. Germline lookup yields CDR1 SGHRS and CDR2 YFSETQ. Trimming removed 0 bases at V and 0 bases at J, with 4 bases between. CDR3 DNA sequence: TGCGCCAGCAGCTTGGAGATCTCTGGAAACACCATATATTTT. It translates to CASSLEISGNTIYF.

Points on this clone: Other DNA sequences in this sample translate to the same CDR3. V usage is TRBV15 and J usage is TRBJ1-2; TRBD1 matches at 7 bases. Germline assignment: CDR1 LNHNV and CDR2 YYDKDF (reference sequence). V was pared by 1 base and J by 4 bases, with 3 bases of the junction left unmatched. The CDR3 contains 14 residues. This chain's CDR3 is CATSRGTGLYGYTF. The CDR3 nucleotides are TGTGCCACCAGCAGAGGGACAGGACTCTATGGCTACACCTTC. Together with reference TRBV15 and TRBJ1-2, the CDR3 gives the full variable domain: DAMVIQNPRYQVTQFGKPVTLSCSQTLNHNVMYWYQQKSSQAPKLLFHYYDKDFNNEADTPDNFQSRRPNTSFCFLDIRSPGLGDTAMYLCATSRGTGLYGYTFGSGTRLTVV.

This clone was counted once. The gene calls are TRBV7-9 and TRBJ1-6, with no clear D. CDR1 SEHNR and CDR2 FQNEAQ come from the germline V gene (reference sequence). With 6 bases removed from V and 8 bases from J, the gap between germline ends came to 17 bases. The CDR3 consists of 15 residues. CDR3 in DNA: TGTGCCAGCAGATCCTTACCGGCTCTAGATTCACCCCTCCACTTT. This translates into CASRSLPALDSPLHF.

CDR3 nucleotide sequence: TGTGCCAGCAGCTTAGTTGTCGGCTACACCTTC. This translates into CASSLVVGYTF. The chain joins TRBV7-9 to TRBJ1-2; D gene uncertain. Germline V CDR1 and CDR2: SEHNR, FQNEAQ (reference sequence). The CDR3 runs to 11 residues. The V end lost 1 base, the J end lost 8 bases, and 5 bases lay between the germline ends. The full variable domain, its missing parts supplied by reference TRBV7-9 and TRBJ1-2, is DTGVSQNPRHKITKRGQNVTFRCDPISEHNRLYWYRQTLGQGPEFLTYFQNEAQLEKSRLLSDRFSAERPKGSFSTLEIQRTEQGDSAMYLCASSLVVGYTFGSGTRLTVV.

The chain has TRBV5-5 and TRBJ1-5; D remains unclear. The CDR3 has 13 residues. In germline, CDR1 is SGHKS, CDR2 YYEKEE (reference sequence). Trimming cost V 4 bases and J 0 bases, with 5 bases left between them. The CDR3 bases are TGTGCCAGCAGCAGAAGTAGCAATCAGCCCCAGCATTTT. Its translation is CASSRSSNQPQHF.

The chain uses TRBV6-5 and TRBJ1-6, with TRBD1 identical over 7 bases. Germline V gene sequence: CDR1 MNHEY, CDR2 SVGAGI. This CDR3 is 15 amino acids long. After removal of 6 bases from V and 9 bases from J, the junction contained 11 bases not matched to a gene. CDR3 sequence reads: CASRNGQALSSPLHF. DNA for the CDR3: TGTGCCAGCAGGAATGGACAGGCCCTTTCTTCACCCCTCCACTTT.

This clone was observed a single time. The gene calls are TRBV11-2 and TRBJ2-3; 10 nucleotides agree with TRBD1. J gave up 5 bases and V 5 bases, and 4 bases lay outside the gene matches. Germline CDR1 is SGHAT and CDR2 is FQNNGV. This CDR3 contains 14 residues. The chain's CDR3 is CASSAGQGVDTQYF. The CDR3 DNA reads as TGTGCCAGCAGCGCCGGACAGGGGGTAGATACGCAGTATTTT.

This clone appeared a single time. The V call is TRBV7-8, the J call TRBJ1-4; unclear D gene. Germline V gives CDR1 SGHVS, CDR2 FQNEAQ. V was trimmed by 8 bases and J by 5 bases, leaving 21 bases between them. The CDR3 consists of 16 residues. The CDR3 loop reads CASSLVAAWENEKLFF. The CDR3 coding sequence is TGTGCCAGCTCTCTTGTGGCGGCGTGGGAGAATGAAAAACTGTTTTTT.

The genes are TRBV6-5 and TRBJ1-2; unclear D gene. The CDR3 is made up of 12 amino acids. Per germline, CDR1 MNHEY and CDR2 SVGAGI. V gave up 7 bases and J gave up 0 bases, with 6 bases separating them. CDR3 DNA: TGTGCCAGCACAGGAGCTAACTATGGCTACACCTTC. Its protein is CASTGANYGYTF.

The CDR3 region is CASRETGTTSNQPQHF. The CDR3 DNA sequence: TGTGCCAGTAGGGAAACCGGGACAACTAGCAATCAGCCCCAGCATTTT. V usage is TRBV19 and J usage is TRBJ1-5; a possible D gene is TRBD1 (6 bases). V lost 6 bases and J lost 0, with 15 bases in between. Germline V gives CDR1 LNHDA, CDR2 SQIVND (reference sequence). The CDR3 has 16 amino acids. Together with reference TRBV19 and TRBJ1-5, the CDR3 gives the full variable domain: DGGITQSPKYLFRKEGQNVTLSCEQNLNHDAMYWYRQDPGQGLRLIYYSQIVNDFQKGDIAEGYSVSREKKESFPLTVTSAQKNPTAFYLCASRETGTTSNQPQHFGDGTRLSIL.

V and J are TRBV5-5 and TRBJ1-1; the D gene is possibly TRBD1 (6 bases). Deletions cut 2 bases from V and 4 bases from J, with 15 bases between. Germline lookup yields CDR1 SGHKS and CDR2 YYEKEE (reference sequence). The CDR3 has 15 amino acids. This CDR3 is CASSFSGVAVTEAFF. The CDR3 bases are TGTGCCAGCAGCTTCTCAGGGGTAGCAGTCACTGAAGCTTTCTTT.

V is TRBV6-5 and J is TRBJ1-1; D perhaps matches TRBD1 (6 bases). The CDR3 covers 15 residues. With 2 bases removed from V and 0 bases from J, the gap between germline ends came to 10 bases. Per germline, CDR1 MNHEY and CDR2 SVGAGI. CDR3: CASSYDQGMNTEAFF. The CDR3, as DNA: TGTGCCAGCAGTTACGATCAGGGGATGAACACTGAAGCTTTCTTT.